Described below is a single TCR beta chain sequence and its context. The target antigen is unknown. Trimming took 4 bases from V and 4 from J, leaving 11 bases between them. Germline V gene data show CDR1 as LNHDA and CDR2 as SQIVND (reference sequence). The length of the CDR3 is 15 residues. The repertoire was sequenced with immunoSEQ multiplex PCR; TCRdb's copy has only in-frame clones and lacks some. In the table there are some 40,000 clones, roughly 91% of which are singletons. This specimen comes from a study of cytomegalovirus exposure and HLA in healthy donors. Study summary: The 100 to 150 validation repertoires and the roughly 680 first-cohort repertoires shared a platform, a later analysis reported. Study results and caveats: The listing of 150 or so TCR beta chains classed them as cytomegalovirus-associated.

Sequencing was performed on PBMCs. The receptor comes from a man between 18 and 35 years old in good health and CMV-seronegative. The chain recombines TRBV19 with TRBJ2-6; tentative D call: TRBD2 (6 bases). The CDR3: CASSTAGSGANVLTF. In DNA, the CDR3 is TGTGCCAGTAGTACCGCGGGGTCCGGGGCCAACGTCCTGACTTTC. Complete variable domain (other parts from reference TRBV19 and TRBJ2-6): DGGITQSPKYLFRKEGQNVTLSCEQNLNHDAMYWYRQDPGQGLRLIYYSQIVNDFQKGDIAEGYSVSREKKESFPLTVTSAQKNPTAFYLCASSTAGSGANVLTFGAGSRLTVL.